These 17 T cell receptor beta chains came from one sample sequenced in a study of CD8 T cells in ankylosing spondylitis. Study results and limitations: For ankylosing spondylitis blood, a TCR beta motif of several highly homologous variants appeared characteristic.

Each CDR3 protein gets one entry after TCRdb re-called the 5' RACE reads with MiXCR. Among almost 400,000 distinct CDR3 sequences, approximately 20% were seen once, and the ten largest hold about a sixth. These receptors lack a known antigen. The sequenced material came from blood, either unsorted or a sorted T cell fraction (not recorded which). These receptors all stem from a male donor with ankylosing spondylitis.

The chain joins TRBV5-1 to TRBJ2-5; possibly TRBD1 or TRBD2 for D (6 bases each). Trimming cost V 4 bases and J 4 bases, with 14 bases left between them. This CDR3 has 14 amino acids. Germline CDR1 is SGHRS and CDR2 is YFSETQ. In nucleotides, the CDR3 is TGCGCCAGCAGCGGGGGGCGAGAACGAGAGACCCAGTACTTC. Protein: CASSGGRERETQYF. Based on the CDR3 plus reference TRBV5-1 and TRBJ2-5, the full variable domain is KAGVTQTPRYLIKTRGQQVTLSCSPISGHRSVSWYQQTPGQGLQFLFEYFSETQRNKGNFPGRFSGRQFSNSRSEMNVSTLELGDSALYLCASSGGRERETQYFGPGTRLLVL.

This clonotype has only a few counts. The genes are TRBV6-1 and TRBJ2-2; TRBD1 might be the D (6 bases). V dropped 6 bases and J dropped 7 bases, with 15 bases sitting between them. This CDR3 is built from 14 residues. The germline CDR1 and CDR2 sequences are MNHNS and SASEGT. The CDR3 loop reads CASRAPGVGGELFF. The CDR3, as DNA: TGTGCCAGCAGAGCCCCAGGGGTGGGCGGGGAGCTGTTTTTT.

This clonotype came up a few times. The V gene is TRBV3-1, the J gene TRBJ2-3, with unresolved D. V lost 2 bases to trimming and J lost 6 bases, with 6 bases between them. Germline loops: CDR1 LGHDT, CDR2 YNNKEL (reference sequence). The CDR3 length is 12 residues. CDR3 amino acids: CASSQSPDTQYF. Here the CDR3 DNA reads TGTGCCAGCAGCCAATCCCCTGATACGCAGTATTTT.

The V gene is TRBV9, the J gene TRBJ2-3; 8 bases align to TRBD1. V gave up 0 bases and J gave up 2 bases; unmatched junction bases: 2. Germline V gene sequence: CDR1 SGDLS, CDR2 YYNGEE. CDR3 length equals 15 residues. The CDR3 sequence: CASSVGGQATDTQYF. The CDR3 bases are TGTGCCAGCAGCGTAGGGGGACAGGCCACAGATACGCAGTATTTT.

This clonotype was recorded a few times. This chain connects TRBV4-2 to TRBJ2-2; 12 bases are a match to TRBD2. V lost 0 bases, J lost 1 base, and 3 bases stayed unmatched. Germline V lookup: CDR1 LGHNA, CDR2 YNFKEQ. The CDR3 is 18 amino acids. In DNA, the CDR3 is TGTGCCAGCAGCCAAGATGTGACTAGCGGGGGGAACACCGGGGAGCTGTTTTTT. Translated, it gives CASSQDVTSGGNTGELFF.

This clonotype occurred a few times. The gene calls are TRBV5-1 and TRBJ2-3; 8 bases map to TRBD2. CDR3 length: 17 amino acids. Germline V gene data show CDR1 as SGHRS and CDR2 as YFSETQ. With 0 bases clipped from V and 2 bases from J, the junction kept 8 bases outside the gene matches. CDR3 amino acids: CASSLATSLAATDTQYF. CDR3 nucleotides: TGCGCCAGCAGCTTGGCCACTTCACTAGCGGCCACAGATACGCAGTATTTT.

The chain has TRBV6-1 and TRBJ1-5; TRBD1 might be the D (5 bases). Trimming pared 9 bases from V and 2 bases from J, leaving 14 bases between. The CDR3 contains 14 residues. Germline CDR1 reads MNHNS; CDR2 reads SASEGT. This CDR3 reads CASEGKRGNQPQHF. CDR3 nucleotide sequence: TGTGCCAGTGAGGGGAAGCGAGGCAATCAGCCCCAGCATTTT.

There are a few counts of this clonotype. The chain employs TRBV7-8 and TRBJ1-1; D not resolved. Trimming took 2 bases from V and 4 from J, leaving 11 bases between them. The germline V gene encodes CDR1 SGHVS and CDR2 FQNEAQ. The CDR3 has 14 residues. The CDR3 DNA is TGTGCCAGCAGCTTATTGGTGGGCGGCACTGAAGCTTTCTTT. Its translation is CASSLLVGGTEAFF.

This chain connects TRBV30 to TRBJ2-1, with a weak D call TRBD2 (5 bases). Germline V gene data show CDR1 as GTSNPN and CDR2 as SVGIG (reference sequence). The CDR3 covers 12 residues. V lost 1 base to trimming and J lost 8 bases, with 9 bases between them. As DNA, the CDR3 is TGTGCCTGGAGTGGAGGGCCGTATGAGCAGTTCTTC. It specifies CAWSGGPYEQFF.

This clonotype was seen only a few times. The chain joins TRBV29-1 to TRBJ2-7; 9 bases map to TRBD2. There are 14 residues in the CDR3. With 4 bases clipped from V and 5 bases from J, the junction kept 9 bases outside the gene matches. CDR1 and CDR2 (germline): SQVTM, ANQGSEA. CDR3 in DNA: TGCAGCGTTGGAGTTGCGGGAGGGCCCCACGAGCAGTACTTC. It codes for CSVGVAGGPHEQYF.

In this sample, this clonotype turned up a few times. The V gene is TRBV24-1, the J gene TRBJ2-1, with D perhaps TRBD2 (5 bases). V lost 2 bases to trimming and J lost 9 bases, with 16 bases between them. The V gene's germline CDR1 is KGHDR and CDR2 SFDVKD. CDR3 length: 15 residues. CDR3 coding DNA: TGTGCCACCAGTGATTCCAGCACTAGAGTCAGTGAGCAGTTCTTC. It encodes CATSDSSTRVSEQFF.

Many counts were recorded for this clonotype. The rearrangement joins TRBV18 to TRBJ2-3; D is perhaps TRBD1 (6 bases). The V end lost 3 bases, the J end lost 0 bases, and 10 bases lay between the germline ends. The CDR3 covers 15 residues. CDR1 KGHSH and CDR2 LQKENI come from the germline V gene. CDR3 in DNA: TGTGCCAGCTCACCGAATGGACAGAGCACAGATACGCAGTATTTT. Its protein is CASSPNGQSTDTQYF.

This clonotype was counted between two and nine times. J is TRBJ1-5 and V is TRBV6-2 or TRBV6-3; D gene uncertain. The germline V gene encodes CDR1 MNHEY and CDR2 SVGEGT. V was clipped by 7 bases and J by 1 base, with 17 bases between them. The CDR3 length is 16 residues. The CDR3 spells CASNHEGVGSNQPQHF. The CDR3 DNA follows: TGTGCCAGCAACCACGAAGGAGTAGGGAGCAATCAGCCCCAGCATTTT.

This clonotype has just a few counts. Written as DNA, the CDR3 is TGTGCCAGCAGCTTCAGGACTCTACGGGGCACCGGGGAGCTGTTTTTT. Amino acids: CASSFRTLRGTGELFF. This chain links TRBV7-8 with TRBJ2-2, with a weak D call TRBD2 (5 bases). CDR3 length equals 16 residues. Germline V gene sequence: CDR1 SGHVS, CDR2 FQNEAQ. V lost 3 bases and J lost 4, with 15 bases in between.

In its sample, this clonotype was seen many times. The genes are TRBV29-1 and TRBJ2-5; 7 nucleotides match TRBD2. The CDR3 consists of 13 residues. Germline trimming cut 7 bases from V and 4 bases from J; bases unmatched to any gene: 9. CDR1 and CDR2 from the germline V gene are SQVTM and ANQGSEA. CDR3 region: CSAKGRELETQYF. The CDR3 DNA sequence: TGCAGCGCTAAAGGGCGGGAGCTAGAGACCCAGTACTTC.

This chain uses TRBV9 with TRBJ2-7, with 7 bases that match TRBD2. After removal of 2 bases from V and 3 bases from J, the junction contained 5 bases not matched to a gene. Germline values: CDR1 SGDLS, CDR2 YYNGEE. The CDR3 length is 14 residues. The CDR3 loop is CASSVGGIDYEQYF. The CDR3 nucleotides read TGTGCCAGCAGCGTCGGGGGGATTGACTACGAGCAGTACTTC.

This rearrangement joins TRBV29-1 to TRBJ2-2; TRBD1 matches at 8 bases. Germline CDR1 is SQVTM and CDR2 is ANQGSEA. Losses at the gene ends were 4 bases for V and 1 base for J; bases not matched to a gene: 2. CDR3 length equals 14 residues. Written as DNA, the CDR3 is TGCAGCGTTGGGGACAGGCTGAACACCGGGGAGCTGTTTTTT. It is translated as CSVGDRLNTGELFF.